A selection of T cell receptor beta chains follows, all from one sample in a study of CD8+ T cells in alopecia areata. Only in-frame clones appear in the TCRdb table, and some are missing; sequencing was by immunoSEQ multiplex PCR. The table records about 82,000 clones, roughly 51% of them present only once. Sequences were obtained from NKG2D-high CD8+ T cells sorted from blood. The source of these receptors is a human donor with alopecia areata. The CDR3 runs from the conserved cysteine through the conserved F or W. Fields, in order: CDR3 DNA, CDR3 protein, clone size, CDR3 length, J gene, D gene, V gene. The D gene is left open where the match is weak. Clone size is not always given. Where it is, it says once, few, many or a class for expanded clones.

CDR3nt: TGTGCCTGGAGCGGGGGGTCTAGCGGGAGGGCCGGTTTGACCGGGGAGCTGTTTTTT
CDR3aa: CAWSGGSSGRAGLTGELFF
abundance: NA
len: 19
j_gene: TRBJ2-2
d_gene: TRBD2
v_gene: TRBV30

CDR3nt: TGTGCCAGCAGTCCTGGACTCAGCACAGATACGCAGTATTTT
CDR3aa: CASSPGLSTDTQYF
abundance: NA
len: 14
j_gene: TRBJ2-3
d_gene: NA
v_gene: TRBV28

CDR3nt: TGTGCCAGCAGCTTAGGACAGGGTTTTGGCGAGCAGTACTTC
CDR3aa: CASSLGQGFGEQYF
abundance: NA
len: 14
j_gene: TRBJ2-7
d_gene: TRBD1
v_gene: TRBV11-2

CDR3nt: TGTGCCAGCAGCTCGATACATTCAGATACGCAGTATTTT
CDR3aa: CASSSIHSDTQYF
abundance: many
len: 13
j_gene: TRBJ2-3
d_gene: NA
v_gene: TRBV7-2

CDR3nt: TGCGCCAGCAGTCAATCTTACGGGGCCCCGAACACCGGGGAGCTGTTTTTT
CDR3aa: CASSQSYGAPNTGELFF
abundance: few
len: 17
j_gene: TRBJ2-2
d_gene: NA
v_gene: TRBV23-1

CDR3nt: TGTGCCAGCAGTTTCAGAAGCAATCAGCCCCAGCATTTT
CDR3aa: CASSFRSNQPQHF
abundance: NA
len: 13
j_gene: TRBJ1-5
d_gene: NA
v_gene: TRBV28

CDR3nt: TGTGCCAGCAGCGGGGGACAGGGAGAAGAGACCCAGTACTTC
CDR3aa: CASSGGQGEETQYF
abundance: NA
len: 14
j_gene: TRBJ2-5
d_gene: TRBD1
v_gene: TRBV7-9

CDR3nt: TGTGCCAGCACCCTAGTGGGAAGCAATCAGCCCCAGCATTTT
CDR3aa: CASTLVGSNQPQHF
abundance: few
len: 14
j_gene: TRBJ1-5
d_gene: NA
v_gene: TRBV28

CDR3nt: TGTGCCAGCAGCTTAGGACCCCGCTATGAGCAGTTCTTC
CDR3aa: CASSLGPRYEQFF
abundance: NA
len: 13
j_gene: TRBJ2-1
d_gene: NA
v_gene: TRBV13

CDR3nt: TGTTGTACTAGCGGGACGGATGAGCAGTTCTTC
CDR3aa: CCTSGTDEQFF
abundance: few
len: 11
j_gene: TRBJ2-1
d_gene: TRBD2
v_gene: TRBV28

CDR3nt: TGTGCCAGCAGCCGAACCCCGTCAGGCTACACCTTC
CDR3aa: CASSRTPSGYTF
abundance: NA
len: 12
j_gene: TRBJ1-2
d_gene: NA
v_gene: TRBV7-2

CDR3nt: TGTGCCAGCAGCCAAGAACTAGCGGGACCTACCTACAATGAGCAGTTCTTC
CDR3aa: CASSQELAGPTYNEQFF
abundance: NA
len: 17
j_gene: TRBJ2-1
d_gene: TRBD2
v_gene: TRBV14

CDR3nt: TGCGCCAGCAAGGGGGGCTTATCCTACGAGCAGTACTTC
CDR3aa: CASKGGLSYEQYF
abundance: NA
len: 13
j_gene: TRBJ2-7
d_gene: NA
v_gene: TRBV5-1

CDR3nt: TGCAGCGTTGAAGAAGGGCTAGGAGAGACCCAGTACTTC
CDR3aa: CSVEEGLGETQYF
abundance: NA
len: 13
j_gene: TRBJ2-5
d_gene: NA
v_gene: TRBV29-1